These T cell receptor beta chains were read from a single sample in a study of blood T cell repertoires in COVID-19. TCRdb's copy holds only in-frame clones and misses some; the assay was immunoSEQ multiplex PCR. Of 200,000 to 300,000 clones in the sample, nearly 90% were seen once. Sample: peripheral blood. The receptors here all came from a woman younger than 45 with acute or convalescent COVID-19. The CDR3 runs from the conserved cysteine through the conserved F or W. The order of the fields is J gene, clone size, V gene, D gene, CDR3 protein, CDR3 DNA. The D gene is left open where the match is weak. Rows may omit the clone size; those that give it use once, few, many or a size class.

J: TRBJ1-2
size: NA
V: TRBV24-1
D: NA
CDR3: CATSGGQHYGYTF
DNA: TGTGCCACCAGTGGCGGACAGCACTATGGCTACACCTTC

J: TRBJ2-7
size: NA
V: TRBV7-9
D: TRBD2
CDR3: CASTTSGSYEQYF
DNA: TGTGCCAGCACGACTAGCGGGTCCTACGAGCAGTACTTC

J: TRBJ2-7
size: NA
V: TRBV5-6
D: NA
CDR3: CASSLQVYEQYF
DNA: TGTGCCAGCAGCTTGCAGGTCTACGAGCAGTACTTC

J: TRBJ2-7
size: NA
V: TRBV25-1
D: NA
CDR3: CASSAVQAYEQYF
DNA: TGTGCCAGCAGTGCAGTTCAAGCCTACGAGCAGTACTTC

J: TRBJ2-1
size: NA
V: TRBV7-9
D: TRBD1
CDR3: CASSLSGQGPNEQFF
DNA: TGTGCCAGCAGCTTGTCGGGACAGGGGCCAAATGAGCAGTTCTTC

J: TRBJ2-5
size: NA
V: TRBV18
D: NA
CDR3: CASSLADGVGETQYF
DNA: TGTGCCAGCTCATTGGCTGACGGAGTGGGAGAGACCCAGTACTTC

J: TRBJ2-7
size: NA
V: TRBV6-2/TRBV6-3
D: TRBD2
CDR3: CASSPGLARKPYEQYF
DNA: TGTGCCAGCAGTCCGGGACTAGCGAGAAAACCCTACGAGCAGTACTTC

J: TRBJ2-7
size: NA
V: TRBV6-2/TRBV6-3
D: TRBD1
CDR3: CASSYTRQGTVNF
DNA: TGTGCCAGCAGTTACACAAGACAGGGCACGGTAAACTTC

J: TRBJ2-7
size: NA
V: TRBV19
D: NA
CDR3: CASSTAVGTYEQYF
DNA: TGTGCCAGTAGTACAGCGGTGGGGACCTACGAGCAGTACTTC

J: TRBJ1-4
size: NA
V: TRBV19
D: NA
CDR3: CASSMGVFGEKLFF
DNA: TGTGCCAGTAGTATGGGAGTGTTTGGTGAAAAACTGTTTTTT

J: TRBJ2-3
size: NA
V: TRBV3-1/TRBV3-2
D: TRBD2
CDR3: CASSPMGLAGPDTQYF
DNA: TGTGCCAGCAGCCCGATGGGACTAGCGGGACCAGATACGCAGTATTTT

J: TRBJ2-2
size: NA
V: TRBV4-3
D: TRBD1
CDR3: CASSHGTGDTGELFF
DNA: TGCGCCAGCAGCCACGGGACAGGGGACACCGGGGAGCTGTTTTTT

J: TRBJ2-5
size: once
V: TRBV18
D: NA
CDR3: CASSLQVLGETQYF
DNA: TGTGCCAGCTCACTTCAGGTTTTGGGAGAGACCCAGTACTTC

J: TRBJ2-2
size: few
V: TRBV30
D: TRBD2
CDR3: CAWTSGHTGELFF
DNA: TGTGCCTGGACTAGCGGACACACCGGGGAGCTGTTTTTT

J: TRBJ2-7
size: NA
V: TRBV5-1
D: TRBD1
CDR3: CASSSGQGYEQYF
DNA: TGCGCCAGCAGCTCGGGACAGGGCTACGAGCAGTACTTC

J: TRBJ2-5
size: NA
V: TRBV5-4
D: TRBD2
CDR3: CASSLTSAEETQYF
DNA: TGTGCCAGCAGCCTGACTAGCGCAGAAGAGACCCAGTACTTC

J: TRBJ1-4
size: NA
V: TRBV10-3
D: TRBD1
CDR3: CAIRGNTKGQNEKLFF
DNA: TGTGCCATCAGAGGAAATACCAAGGGACAGAACGAAAAACTGTTTTTT

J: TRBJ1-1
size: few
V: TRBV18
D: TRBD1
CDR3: CASSLGQVNTEAFF
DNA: TGTGCCAGCTCCCTGGGACAGGTGAACACTGAAGCTTTCTTT

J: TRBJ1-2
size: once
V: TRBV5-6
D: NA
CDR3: CASSMGGGSRPNYGYTF
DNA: TGTGCCAGCAGCATGGGAGGGGGTTCCCGCCCTAACTATGGCTACACCTTC

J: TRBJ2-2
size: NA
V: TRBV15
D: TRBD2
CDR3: CATSSGISGRAGELFF
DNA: TGTGCCACCAGCAGTGGAATTAGCGGGAGGGCCGGGGAGCTGTTTTTT

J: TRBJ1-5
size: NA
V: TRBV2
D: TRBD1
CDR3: CASSPTGGSNQPQHF
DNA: TGTGCCAGCAGCCCGACAGGGGGAAGCAATCAGCCCCAGCATTTT

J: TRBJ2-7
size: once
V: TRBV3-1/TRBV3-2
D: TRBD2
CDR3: CASSQELAGVKYEQYF
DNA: TGTGCCAGCAGCCAAGAGCTAGCGGGAGTAAAATACGAGCAGTACTTC

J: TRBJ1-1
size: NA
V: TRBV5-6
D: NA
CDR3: CASSLELRNTEAFF
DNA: TGTGCCAGCAGCTTGGAACTAAGGAACACTGAAGCTTTCTTT

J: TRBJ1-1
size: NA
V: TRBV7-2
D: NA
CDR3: CASSLSWQNTEAFF
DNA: TGTGCCAGCAGCTTATCTTGGCAGAACACTGAAGCTTTCTTT

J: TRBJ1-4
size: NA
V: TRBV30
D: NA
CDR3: CAVEQDSTTNEKLFF
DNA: TGTGCTGTCGAACAGGACAGTACAACTAATGAAAAACTGTTTTTT

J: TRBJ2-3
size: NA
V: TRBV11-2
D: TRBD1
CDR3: CASSERGRDRVNTQYF
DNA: TGTGCCAGCAGCGAACGGGGTCGGGACAGGGTTAATACGCAGTATTTT

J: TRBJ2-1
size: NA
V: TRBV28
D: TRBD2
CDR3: CASSLVLGGLAGDEQFF
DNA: TGTGCCAGCAGTTTAGTCCTAGGGGGACTAGCGGGAGATGAGCAGTTCTTC